This passage covers 20 T cell receptor beta chains from one sample sequenced in a study of OX40 agonist ivuxolimab in advanced cancers. Repertoires were generated with immunoSEQ multiplex PCR, while TCRdb's copy carries only in-frame clones and drops some. The data show some 70,000 clones, approximately 78% seen once. This specimen was CD4+ or CD8+ T cells sorted from blood, taken in a trial of the OX40 agonist ivuxolimab. The receptors come from an adult with an advanced solid tumor such as melanoma, head and neck, liver or kidney cancer.

Regarding this clone: A junction boundary mismatches the germline segment, possibly from a read error. The chain's CDR3 is CASRLATGTADGYTF. The CDR3, as DNA: TGTGCCAGCAGGTTGGCGACCGGGACAGCGGATGGCTACACCTTC. The chain has TRBV5-5 and TRBJ1-2; 7 nucleotides agree with TRBD1. There are 15 residues in the CDR3. Per the germline V gene, CDR1 is SGHKS and CDR2 is YYEKEE (reference sequence). The whole variable domain, filled in from reference TRBV5-5 and TRBJ1-2, reads DAGVTQSPTHLIKTRGQQVTLRCSPISGHKSVSWYQQVLGQGPQFIFQYYEKEERGRGNFPDRFSARQFPNYSSELNVNALLLGDSALYLCASRLATGTADGYTFGSGTRLTVV.

This clone was seen only a few times. V and J are TRBV7-7 and TRBJ2-1; the D gene is possibly TRBD2 (6 bases). Germline CDR1 is SSHAT and CDR2 is FNYEAQ (reference sequence). Trimming left V 3 bases short and J 4 bases short, with 13 bases between. The length of the CDR3 is 15 residues. CDR3 amino acids: CASSLGSGGYNEQFF. In DNA, the CDR3 is TGTGCCAGCAGCTTGGGATCCGGGGGATACAATGAGCAGTTCTTC.

In nucleotides, the CDR3 is TGTGCCAGCAGCCTCGAGCGGGACTATACAAAGAATGAGCAGTTCTTC. It is translated as CASSLERDYTKNEQFF. The chain is built from TRBV5-6 and TRBJ2-1; TRBD2 aligns across 7 bases. This CDR3 has 16 amino acids. Trimming took 4 bases from V and 7 from J; bases not matched to a gene: 14. Per the germline V gene, CDR1 is SGHDT and CDR2 is YYEEEE.

This chain joins TRBV5-4 and TRBJ2-7, with 9 bases aligning to TRBD1. V gave up 4 bases and J gave up 0 bases; unmatched junction bases: 5. The germline CDR1 and CDR2 sequences are SGHNT and YYREEE (reference sequence). CDR3 length: 15 residues. This CDR3 is CASSTGGRFSYEQYF. CDR3 in DNA: TGTGCCAGCAGCACAGGGGGCCGCTTCTCCTACGAGCAGTACTTC.

The chain is built from TRBV28 and TRBJ1-5; 9 positions match TRBD1. V dropped 3 bases and J dropped 3; count of bases not matched to a gene: 9. This CDR3 has 17 residues. CDR1 is MDHEN, CDR2 SYDVKM, per germline. The CDR3 sequence is CASSFGGGQGSNQPQHF. The CDR3 coding sequence is TGTGCCAGCAGTTTTGGCGGGGGACAGGGTTCCAATCAGCCCCAGCATTTT.

The chain is built from TRBV5-1 and TRBJ2-1; tentative D call: TRBD1 (6 bases). Trimming took 0 bases from V and 2 from J, leaving 9 bases between them. From germline, CDR1 is SGHRS and CDR2 YFSETQ. This CDR3 is 15 amino acids long. The CDR3 bases are TGCGCCAGCAGCTTGGACAGGGCGACCTACAATGAGCAGTTCTTC. This codes for CASSLDRATYNEQFF. Variable domain in full (rest from reference TRBV5-1 and TRBJ2-1): KAGVTQTPRYLIKTRGQQVTLSCSPISGHRSVSWYQQTPGQGLQFLFEYFSETQRNKGNFPGRFSGRQFSNSRSEMNVSTLELGDSALYLCASSLDRATYNEQFFGPGTRLTVL.

This clone has only a few counts. The chain links TRBV18 to TRBJ2-1; 8 nucleotides align to TRBD2. Germline V gives CDR1 KGHSH, CDR2 LQKENI. The CDR3 sequence is 16 residues long. V was pared by 6 bases and J by 0 bases, with 7 bases of the junction left unmatched. CDR3: CASSPGTSPSYNEQFF. The CDR3 DNA reads TGTGCCAGCTCCCCCGGGACTAGTCCCTCCTACAATGAGCAGTTCTTC.

The V gene is TRBV9, the J gene TRBJ2-1; no clear D gene. V was shortened by 0 bases and J by 4 bases, with 11 bases between the two germline ends. Looked up from germline, CDR1 is SGDLS and CDR2 is YYNGEE. CDR3 size: 15 residues. The CDR3 loop is CASSVGLPLYNEQFF. In DNA, the CDR3 is TGTGCCAGCAGCGTAGGTTTGCCCTTATACAATGAGCAGTTCTTC.

This chain joins TRBV21-1 and TRBJ1-1. TRBV21-1 is listed as a pseudogene. CDR3 length: 15 residues. CDR3: CASSKVAGTSTEAFF. CDR3 DNA sequence: TGTGCCAGCAGCAAAGTAGCGGGGACTTCAACTGAAGCTTTCTTT.

The chain uses TRBV6-6 and TRBJ1-1; D unclear. Looked up from germline, CDR1 is MNHNY and CDR2 is SVGAGI (reference sequence). This CDR3 is 13 amino acids long. V lost 0 bases to trimming and J lost 5 bases, with 7 bases between them. The CDR3 region has the DNA TGTGCCAGCAGTTACTCCTTTCAAACTGAAGCTTTCTTT. As protein: CASSYSFQTEAFF.

The rearrangement joins TRBV5-1 to TRBJ1-2; the D is unclear. CDR1 is SGHRS, CDR2 YFSETQ, per germline. The V end was cut by 0 bases, the J end by 7 bases, with 4 bases between. CDR3 length: 11 amino acids. This CDR3 is CASSLEGGYTF. In nucleotides, the CDR3 is TGCGCCAGCAGCTTGGAAGGTGGCTACACCTTC. The whole variable domain, filled in from reference TRBV5-1 and TRBJ1-2, reads KAGVTQTPRYLIKTRGQQVTLSCSPISGHRSVSWYQQTPGQGLQFLFEYFSETQRNKGNFPGRFSGRQFSNSRSEMNVSTLELGDSALYLCASSLEGGYTFGSGTRLTVV.

This chain uses TRBV19 with TRBJ1-3; the D is unclear. Germline values: CDR1 LNHDA, CDR2 SQIVND (reference sequence). The germline V and J ends were trimmed by 5 bases and 4 bases, with 12 bases remaining between them. The CDR3 has 14 amino acids. The CDR3: CASSGQSPGNTIYF. In nucleotides, the CDR3 is TGTGCCAGTAGTGGTCAATCACCGGGAAACACCATATATTTT.

The chain recombines TRBV5-1 with TRBJ1-1; weak D call: TRBD1 (5 bases). The V end was cut by 0 bases, the J end by 6 bases, with 12 bases between. The germline CDR1 and CDR2 sequences are SGHRS and YFSETQ. CDR3 length equals 14 residues. CDR3 in amino acids: CASSLEWGSAEAFF. The CDR3 nucleotides read TGCGCCAGCAGCTTGGAGTGGGGGTCCGCTGAAGCTTTCTTT. The variable domain in full, with the rest retrieved from reference TRBV5-1 and TRBJ1-1, is KAGVTQTPRYLIKTRGQQVTLSCSPISGHRSVSWYQQTPGQGLQFLFEYFSETQRNKGNFPGRFSGRQFSNSRSEMNVSTLELGDSALYLCASSLEWGSAEAFFGQGTRLTVV.

The chain joins TRBV11-1 to TRBJ2-1, with D possibly called TRBD1 or TRBD2 (5 bases each). V lost 6 bases and J lost 11, with 20 bases in between. The CDR3 totals 14 residues. CDR1 is SGHAT, CDR2 FQDESV, per germline (reference sequence). The CDR3: CASRPPWDPLQQFF. CDR3 nucleotides: TGTGCCAGCAGACCTCCCTGGGACCCTCTTCAGCAGTTCTTC. Based on the CDR3 plus reference TRBV11-1 and TRBJ2-1, the full variable domain is EAEVAQSPRYKITEKSQAVAFWCDPISGHATLYWYRQILGQGPELLVQFQDESVVDDSQLPKDRFSAERLKGVDSTLKIQPAELGDSAMYLCASRPPWDPLQQFFGPGTRLTVL.

The table lists this clone with a few counts. The rearrangement uses TRBV5-6 and TRBJ2-5; tentatively, D is TRBD1 (5 bases). Trimming stripped 1 base from V and 5 bases from J, with 18 bases between. The CDR3 totals 16 residues. Germline V gene lookup returns CDR1 SGHDT and CDR2 YYEEEE. As DNA, the CDR3 is TGTGCCAGCAGCTTGTACCGCAGGATGGGGCAGGAGACCCAGTACTTC. It yields the protein CASSLYRRMGQETQYF.

The rearrangement links TRBV7-2 to TRBJ2-3; a possible D gene is TRBD2 (6 bases). This CDR3 contains 13 residues. The V gene's germline CDR1 is SGHTA and CDR2 FQGNSA. V was pared by 5 bases and J by 8 bases, with 14 bases between. CDR3 region: CASSTGLPPTQYF. For the CDR3, the DNA is TGTGCCAGCAGCACGGGACTTCCGCCTACGCAGTATTTT.

As concerns this clone: Sequence at one end of the junction differs from germline and may be a read error. The V gene is TRBV25-1, the J gene TRBJ1-2; D is ambiguous. From germline, CDR1 is MGHDK and CDR2 SYGVNS. The CDR3 contains 12 residues. The DNA of the CDR3 is TGTGCCAGCAGTGAGAGAACCCATGGCTGCACCTTC. Protein sequence: CASSERTHGCTF.

The rearrangement links TRBV7-9 to TRBJ2-3; possibly TRBD1 for D (6 bases). Trimming pared 1 base from V and 0 bases from J, leaving 14 bases between. CDR3 length: 17 amino acids. Germline V lookup: CDR1 SEHNR, CDR2 FQNEAQ (reference sequence). The CDR3, as DNA: TGTGCCAGCAGCTTAGGAGGCAGGGGTTTGAGCACAGATACGCAGTATTTT. Protein sequence: CASSLGGRGLSTDTQYF.

The chain employs TRBV14 and TRBJ2-2; 9 nucleotides align to TRBD1. V gave up 3 bases and J gave up 1 base; unmatched junction bases: 6. The CDR3 is made up of 17 amino acids. In germline, CDR1 is SGHDN, CDR2 FVKESK. The CDR3 loop reads CASSHVTGGLNTGELFF. The CDR3 bases are TGTGCCAGCAGCCATGTCACAGGGGGCCTGAACACCGGGGAGCTGTTTTTT.

There are a few counts of this clone. V and J are TRBV4-1 and TRBJ2-3; D is unclear. Germline V gene data show CDR1 as MGHRA and CDR2 as YSYEKL. V lost 3 bases and J 0 bases, leaving 19 bases between the germline ends. This CDR3 contains 18 residues. CDR3 sequence (DNA): TGCGCCAGCAGCCATCGACCCGGTGAGGTTCATAGCACAGATACGCAGTATTTT. Its translation: CASSHRPGEVHSTDTQYF.